The present T cell receptor (beta chain) was sequenced within a study of T cell responses to AZD1222 COVID-19 vaccine. Here immunoSEQ multiplex PCR was the method, and the copy in TCRdb shows in-frame clones only, minus some. The data show approximately 85,000 clones, with approximately 86% seen just once and around 5.9% held by the top ten. Concerning this clone: What it binds is unknown.

The CDR3 totals 16 residues. Trimming left V 0 bases short and J 3 bases short, with 15 bases between. Germline lookup yields CDR1 LGHNA and CDR2 YNFKEQ. General study findings and limits: A mostly white British donor set with more females was recruited, and clonal diversity was possibly underestimated.

The chain carries TRBV4-2 and TRBJ2-7; a possible D gene is TRBD1 (5 bases). The sequence was obtained from an adult in good health. Sequences were derived from peripheral blood, sampled on day 0 of AZD1222 vaccination. The chain's CDR3 is CASSQERIQGIYEQYF. CDR3 sequence (DNA): TGTGCCAGCAGCCAAGAACGGATCCAGGGTATCTACGAGCAGTACTTC.